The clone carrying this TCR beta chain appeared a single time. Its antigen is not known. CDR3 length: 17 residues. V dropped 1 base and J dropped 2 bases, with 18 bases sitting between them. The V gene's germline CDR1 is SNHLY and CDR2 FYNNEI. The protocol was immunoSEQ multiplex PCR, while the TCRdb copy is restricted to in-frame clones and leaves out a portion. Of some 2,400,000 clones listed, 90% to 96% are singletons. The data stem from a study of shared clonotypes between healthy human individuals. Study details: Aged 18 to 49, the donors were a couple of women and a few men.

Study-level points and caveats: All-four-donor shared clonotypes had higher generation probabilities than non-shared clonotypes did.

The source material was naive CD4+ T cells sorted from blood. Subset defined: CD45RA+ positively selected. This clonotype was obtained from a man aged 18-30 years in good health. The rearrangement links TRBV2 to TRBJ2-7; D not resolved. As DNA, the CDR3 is TGTGCCAGCAGTGAAGGACCCCCGGACCGTGCCCCCTACGAGCAGTACTTC. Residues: CASSEGPPDRAPYEQYF.